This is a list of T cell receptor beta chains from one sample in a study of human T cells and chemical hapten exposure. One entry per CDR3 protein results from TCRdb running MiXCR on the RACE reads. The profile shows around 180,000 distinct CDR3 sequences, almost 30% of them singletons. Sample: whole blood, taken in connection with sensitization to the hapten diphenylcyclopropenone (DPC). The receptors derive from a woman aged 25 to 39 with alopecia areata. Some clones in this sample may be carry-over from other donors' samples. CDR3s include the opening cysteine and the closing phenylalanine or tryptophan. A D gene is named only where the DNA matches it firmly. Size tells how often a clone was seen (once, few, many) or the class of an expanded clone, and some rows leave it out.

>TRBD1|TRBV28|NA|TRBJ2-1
TGTGCCAGCAGTTACCGACAGGGGGCTTCAATGGGGGATGAGCAGTTCTTC
CASSYRQGASMGDEQFF
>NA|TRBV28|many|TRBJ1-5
TGTGCCAGCAGTTTGTACCGGAATCAGCCCCAGCATTTT
CASSLYRNQPQHF
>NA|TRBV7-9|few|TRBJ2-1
TGTGCCAGCAGCTTGGCCGGGACTGTCGAGCAGTTCTTC
CASSLAGTVEQFF
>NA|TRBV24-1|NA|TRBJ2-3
TGTGCCACCAGTGATTACCCTAGCAAAGTAGAGGGAACAGATACGCAGTATTTT
CATSDYPSKVEGTDTQYF
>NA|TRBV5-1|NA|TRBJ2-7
TGCGCCAGCAGCTTGGCGAACCCGTACGAGCAGTACTTC
CASSLANPYEQYF
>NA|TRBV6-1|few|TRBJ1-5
TGTGCCAGCAGTGAAGACGGGGAGATTTGGCAGCCCCAGCATTTT
CASSEDGEIWQPQHF
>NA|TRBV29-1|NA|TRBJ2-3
TGCAGCGTTGAGGGCAGGGGATTCACAGATACGCAGTATTTT
CSVEGRGFTDTQYF
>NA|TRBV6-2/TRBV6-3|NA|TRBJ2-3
TGTGCCAGCAGTTACAGTGGGCGGACCCTACCTTCTCGCACAGATACGCAGTATTTT
CASSYSGRTLPSRTDTQYF
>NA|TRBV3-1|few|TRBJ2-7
TGTGCCAGCGCGCTCAACTCCAGGGAGCAGTACTTC
CASALNSREQYF
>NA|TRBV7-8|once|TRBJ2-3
TGTGCCTGGGGCACAGATACGCAGTATTTT
CAWGTDTQYF
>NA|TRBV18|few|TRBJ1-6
TGTGCCAGCTCACCAGTTACAGACGGATCACCCCTCCACTTT
CASSPVTDGSPLHF
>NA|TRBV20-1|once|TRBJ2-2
TGCAGTGCCCCGCCCAGGACGGACACCGGGGAGCTGTTTTTT
CSAPPRTDTGELFF
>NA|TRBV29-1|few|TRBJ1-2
TGCAGCGTCGCTGGCTATGGCTACACCTTC
CSVAGYGYTF
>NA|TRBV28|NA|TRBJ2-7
TGTGCCAGCCAGGGGACATCCTACGAGCAGTACTTC
CASQGTSYEQYF
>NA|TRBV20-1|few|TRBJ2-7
TGCAGTGTTCTGCGGGCCGGTTCCTACGAGCAGTACTTC
CSVLRAGSYEQYF
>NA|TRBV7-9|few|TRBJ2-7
TGTGCCAGCAGCCCTAGCCGGGAATTAAAAACCGAGCAGTACTTC
CASSPSRELKTEQYF
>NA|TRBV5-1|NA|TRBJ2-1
TGCGCCAGCAGCCTGCGGGTGGTGGGGGGCTACAATGAGCAGTTCTTC
CASSLRVVGGYNEQFF